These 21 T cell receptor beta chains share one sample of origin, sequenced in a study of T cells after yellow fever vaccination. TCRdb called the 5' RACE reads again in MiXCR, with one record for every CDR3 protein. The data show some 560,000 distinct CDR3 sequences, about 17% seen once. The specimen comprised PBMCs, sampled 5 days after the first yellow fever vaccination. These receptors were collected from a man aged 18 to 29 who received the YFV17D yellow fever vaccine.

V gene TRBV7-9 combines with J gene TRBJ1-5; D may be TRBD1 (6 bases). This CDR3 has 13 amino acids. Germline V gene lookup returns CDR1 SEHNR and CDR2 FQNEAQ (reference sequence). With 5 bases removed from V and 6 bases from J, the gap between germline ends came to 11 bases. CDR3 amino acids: CASSGGQIQPQHF. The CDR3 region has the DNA TGTGCCAGCAGCGGAGGACAGATTCAGCCCCAGCATTTT.

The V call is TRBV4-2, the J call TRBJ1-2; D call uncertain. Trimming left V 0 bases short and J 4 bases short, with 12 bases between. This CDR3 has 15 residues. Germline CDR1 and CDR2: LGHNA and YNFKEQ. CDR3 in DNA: TGTGCCAGCAGCCAAGAAGAGGGCAGGTTCTATGGCTACACCTTC. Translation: CASSQEEGRFYGYTF.

The CDR3 nucleotides read TGTGCCAGCAGCCCTCGAGGGGCCAGCGGGGTCAGAGATACGCAGTATTTT. Residues: CASSPRGASGVRDTQYF. This chain uses TRBV7-2 with TRBJ2-3; 7 bases are a match to TRBD2. This CDR3 comprises 17 residues. Unmatched junction bases numbered 16, after V lost 5 bases and J lost 5 bases. Germline CDR1 SGHTA, CDR2 FQGNSA.

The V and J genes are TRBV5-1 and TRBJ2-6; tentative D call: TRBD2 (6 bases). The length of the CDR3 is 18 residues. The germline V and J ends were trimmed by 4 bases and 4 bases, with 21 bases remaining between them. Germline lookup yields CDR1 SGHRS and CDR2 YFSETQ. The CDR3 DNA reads TGCGCCAGCAGCCCGGTCGGGGACTTACCTGGGGGGGCCAACGTCCTGACTTTC. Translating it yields CASSPVGDLPGGANVLTF.

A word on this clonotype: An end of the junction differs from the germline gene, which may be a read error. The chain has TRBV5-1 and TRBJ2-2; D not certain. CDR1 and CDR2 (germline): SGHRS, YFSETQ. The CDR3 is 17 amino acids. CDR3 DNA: TGCACCAGCAGCTTGGGTTTCGGAGTGGAGAACACCGGGGAGCTGTTTTTT. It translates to CTSSLGFGVENTGELFF. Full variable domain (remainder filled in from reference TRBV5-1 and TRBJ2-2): KAGVTQTPRYLIKTRGQQVTLSCSPISGHRSVSWYQQTPGQGLQFLFEYFSETQRNKGNFPGRFSGRQFSNSRSEMNVSTLELGDSALYLCTSSLGFGVENTGELFFGEGSRLTVL.

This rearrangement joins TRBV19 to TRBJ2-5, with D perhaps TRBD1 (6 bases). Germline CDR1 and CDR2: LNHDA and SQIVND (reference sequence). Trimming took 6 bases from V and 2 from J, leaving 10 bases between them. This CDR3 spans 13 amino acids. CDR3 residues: CASRQGLQETQYF. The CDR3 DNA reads TGTGCCAGTAGACAGGGTTTACAAGAGACCCAGTACTTC.

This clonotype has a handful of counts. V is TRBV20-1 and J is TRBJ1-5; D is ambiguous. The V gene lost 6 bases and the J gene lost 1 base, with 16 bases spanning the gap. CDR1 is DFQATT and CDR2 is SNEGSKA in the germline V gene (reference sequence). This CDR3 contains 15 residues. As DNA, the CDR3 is TGCAGTGCCCGTGGATCGGCCAGGAGCAATCAGCCCCAGCATTTT. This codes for CSARGSARSNQPQHF.

The DNA for the CDR3 is TGTGCCAGCAGCTTGTCGACCGGAGACTCTGGAAACACCATATATTTT. It encodes CASSLSTGDSGNTIYF. The chain is built from TRBV7-2 and TRBJ1-3; D is ambiguous. Germline V gives CDR1 SGHTA, CDR2 FQGNSA. The V end was cut by 3 bases, the J end by 0 bases, with 12 bases between. The CDR3 sequence is 16 residues long.

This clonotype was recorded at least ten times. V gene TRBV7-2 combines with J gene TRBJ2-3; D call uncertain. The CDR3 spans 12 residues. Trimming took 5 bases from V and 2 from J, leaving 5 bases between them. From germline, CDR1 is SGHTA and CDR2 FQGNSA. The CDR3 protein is CASSTNTDTQYF. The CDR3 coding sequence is TGTGCCAGCAGCACCAACACAGATACGCAGTATTTT. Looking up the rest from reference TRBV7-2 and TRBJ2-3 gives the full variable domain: GAGVSQSPSNKVTEKGKDVELRCDPISGHTALYWYRQSLGQGLEFLIYFQGNSAPDKSGLPSDRFSAERTGGSVSTLTIQRTQQEDSAVYLCASSTNTDTQYFGPGTRLTVL.

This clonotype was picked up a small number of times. CDR3: CASMEDRGRQGREGEAFF. Written as DNA, the CDR3 is TGTGCCAGTATGGAGGACAGGGGCCGGCAGGGGAGGGAGGGTGAAGCTTTCTTT. This chain connects TRBV19 to TRBJ1-1; 9 bases agree with TRBD1. Germline CDR1 is LNHDA and CDR2 is SQIVND (reference sequence). The length of the CDR3 is 18 residues. Unmatched junction bases numbered 22, after V lost 7 bases and J lost 7 bases.

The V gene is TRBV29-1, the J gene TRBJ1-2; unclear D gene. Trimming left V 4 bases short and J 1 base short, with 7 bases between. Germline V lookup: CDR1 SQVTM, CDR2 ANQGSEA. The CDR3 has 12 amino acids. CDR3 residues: CSVAGVNYGYTF. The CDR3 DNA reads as TGCAGCGTTGCAGGCGTTAACTATGGCTACACCTTC.

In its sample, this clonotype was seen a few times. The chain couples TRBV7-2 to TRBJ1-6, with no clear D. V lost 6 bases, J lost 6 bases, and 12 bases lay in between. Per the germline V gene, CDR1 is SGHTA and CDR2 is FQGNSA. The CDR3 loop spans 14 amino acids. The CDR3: CASRNGLFNSPLHF. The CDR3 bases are TGTGCCAGCAGGAACGGGCTCTTTAATTCACCCCTCCACTTT.

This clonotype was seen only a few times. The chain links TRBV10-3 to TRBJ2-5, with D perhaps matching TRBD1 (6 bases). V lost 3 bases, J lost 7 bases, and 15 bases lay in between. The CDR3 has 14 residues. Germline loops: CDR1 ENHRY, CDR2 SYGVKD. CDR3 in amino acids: CAISEEPPGVTQYF. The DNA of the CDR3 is TGTGCCATCAGTGAAGAGCCTCCAGGGGTGACCCAGTACTTC.

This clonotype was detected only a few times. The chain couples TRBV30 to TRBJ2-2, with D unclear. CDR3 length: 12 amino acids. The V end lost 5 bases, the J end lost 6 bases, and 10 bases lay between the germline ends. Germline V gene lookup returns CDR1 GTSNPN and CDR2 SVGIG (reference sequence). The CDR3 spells CAWYARPGELFF. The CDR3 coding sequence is TGTGCCTGGTACGCCAGGCCCGGGGAGCTGTTTTTT.

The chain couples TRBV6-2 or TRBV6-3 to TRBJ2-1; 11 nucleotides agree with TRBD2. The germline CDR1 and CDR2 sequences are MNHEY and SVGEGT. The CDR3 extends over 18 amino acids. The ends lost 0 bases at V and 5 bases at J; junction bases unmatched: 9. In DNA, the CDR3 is TGTGCCAGCAGTTACTCTGCTAGCGGGGGGAGGAGGAACAATGAGCAGTTCTTC. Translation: CASSYSASGGRRNNEQFF.

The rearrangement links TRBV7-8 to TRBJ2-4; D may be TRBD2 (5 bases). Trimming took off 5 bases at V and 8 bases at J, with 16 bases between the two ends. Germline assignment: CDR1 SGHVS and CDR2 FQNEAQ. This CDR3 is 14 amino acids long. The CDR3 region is CASSTSGFGDIQYF. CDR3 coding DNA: TGTGCCAGCAGCACAAGTGGTTTCGGGGACATTCAGTACTTC.

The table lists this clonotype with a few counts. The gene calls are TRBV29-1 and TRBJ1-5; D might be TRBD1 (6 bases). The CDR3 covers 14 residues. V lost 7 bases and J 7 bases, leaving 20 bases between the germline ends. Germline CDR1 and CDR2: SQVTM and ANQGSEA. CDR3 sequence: CSAPMPTGSQPQHF. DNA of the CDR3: TGCAGCGCTCCCATGCCCACAGGGTCCCAGCCCCAGCATTTT.

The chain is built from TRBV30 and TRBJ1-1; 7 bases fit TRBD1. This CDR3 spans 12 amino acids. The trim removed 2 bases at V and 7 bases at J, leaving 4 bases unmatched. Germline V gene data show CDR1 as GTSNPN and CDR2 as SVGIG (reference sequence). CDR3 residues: CAWSLAGGEAFF. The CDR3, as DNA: TGTGCCTGGAGTTTGGCAGGGGGTGAAGCTTTCTTT.

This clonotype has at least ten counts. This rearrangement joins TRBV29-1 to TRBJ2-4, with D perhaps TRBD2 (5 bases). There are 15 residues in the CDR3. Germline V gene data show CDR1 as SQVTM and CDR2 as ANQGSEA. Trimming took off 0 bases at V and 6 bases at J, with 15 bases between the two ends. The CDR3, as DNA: TGCAGCGTTGAAGATCAACGAGGGTTAGCAAACATTCAGTACTTC. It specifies CSVEDQRGLANIQYF.

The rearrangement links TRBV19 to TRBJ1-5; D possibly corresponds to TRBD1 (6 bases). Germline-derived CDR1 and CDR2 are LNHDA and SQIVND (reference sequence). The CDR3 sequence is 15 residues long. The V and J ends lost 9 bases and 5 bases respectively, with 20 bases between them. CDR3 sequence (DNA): TGTGCCAGCACCACCGGGGGGGGCTTAGATCAGCCCCAGCATTTT. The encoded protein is CASTTGGGLDQPQHF.

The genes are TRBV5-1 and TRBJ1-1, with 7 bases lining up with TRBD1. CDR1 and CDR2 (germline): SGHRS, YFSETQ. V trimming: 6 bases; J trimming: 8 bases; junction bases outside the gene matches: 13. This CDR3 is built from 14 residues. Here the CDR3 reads CASTRDSGEWEAFF. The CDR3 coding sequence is TGCGCCAGCACGAGGGACAGCGGGGAGTGGGAAGCTTTCTTT.